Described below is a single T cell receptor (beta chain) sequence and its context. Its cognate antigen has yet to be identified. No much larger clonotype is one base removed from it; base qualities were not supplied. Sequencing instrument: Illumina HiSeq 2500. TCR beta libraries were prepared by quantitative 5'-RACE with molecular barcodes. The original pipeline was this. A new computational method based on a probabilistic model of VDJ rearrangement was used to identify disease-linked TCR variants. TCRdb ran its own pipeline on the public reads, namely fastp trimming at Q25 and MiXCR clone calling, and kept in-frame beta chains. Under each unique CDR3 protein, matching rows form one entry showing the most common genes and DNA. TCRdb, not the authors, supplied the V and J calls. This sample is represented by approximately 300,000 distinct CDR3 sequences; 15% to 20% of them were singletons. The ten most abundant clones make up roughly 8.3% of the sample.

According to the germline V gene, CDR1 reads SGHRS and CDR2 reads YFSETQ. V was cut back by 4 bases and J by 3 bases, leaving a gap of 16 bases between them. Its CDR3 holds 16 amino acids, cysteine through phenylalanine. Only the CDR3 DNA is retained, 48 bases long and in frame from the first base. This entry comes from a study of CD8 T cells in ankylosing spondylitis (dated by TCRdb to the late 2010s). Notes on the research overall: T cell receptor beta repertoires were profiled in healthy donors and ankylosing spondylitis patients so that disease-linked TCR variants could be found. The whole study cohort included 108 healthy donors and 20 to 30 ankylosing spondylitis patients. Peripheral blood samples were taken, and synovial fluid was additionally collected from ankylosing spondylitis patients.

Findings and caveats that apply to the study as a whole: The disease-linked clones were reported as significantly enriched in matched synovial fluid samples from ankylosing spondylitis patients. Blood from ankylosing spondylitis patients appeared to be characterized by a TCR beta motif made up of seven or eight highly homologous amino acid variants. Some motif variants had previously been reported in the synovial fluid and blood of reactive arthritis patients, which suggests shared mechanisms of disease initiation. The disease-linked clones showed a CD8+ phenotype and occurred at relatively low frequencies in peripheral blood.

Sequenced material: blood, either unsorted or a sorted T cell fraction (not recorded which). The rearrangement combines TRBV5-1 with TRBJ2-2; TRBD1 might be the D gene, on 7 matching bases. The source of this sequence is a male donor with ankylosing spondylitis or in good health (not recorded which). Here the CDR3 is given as CASSPDTGDYTGELFF. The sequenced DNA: TGCGCCAGCAGCCCAGATACAGGGGACTACACCGGGGAGCTGTTTTTT.